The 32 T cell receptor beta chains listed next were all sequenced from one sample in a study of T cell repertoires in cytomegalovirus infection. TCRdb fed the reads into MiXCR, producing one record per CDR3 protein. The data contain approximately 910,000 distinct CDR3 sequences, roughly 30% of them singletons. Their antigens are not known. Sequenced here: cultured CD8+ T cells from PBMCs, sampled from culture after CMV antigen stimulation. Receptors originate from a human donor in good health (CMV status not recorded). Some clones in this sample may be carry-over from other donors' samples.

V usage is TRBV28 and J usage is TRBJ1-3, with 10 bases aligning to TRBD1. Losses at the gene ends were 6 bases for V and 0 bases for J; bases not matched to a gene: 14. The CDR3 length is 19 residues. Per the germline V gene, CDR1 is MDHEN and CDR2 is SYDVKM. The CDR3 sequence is CASREGGDRGQSSGNTIYF. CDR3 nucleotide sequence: TGTGCCAGCAGGGAGGGGGGGGACAGGGGCCAGAGCTCTGGAAACACCATATATTTT.

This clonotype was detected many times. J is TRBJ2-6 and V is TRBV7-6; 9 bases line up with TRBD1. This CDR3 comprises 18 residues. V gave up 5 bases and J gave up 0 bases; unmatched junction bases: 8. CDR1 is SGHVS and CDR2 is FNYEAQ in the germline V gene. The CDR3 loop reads CASSPGTGLVSGANVLTF. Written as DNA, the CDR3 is TGTGCCAGCAGCCCGGGGACAGGGTTGGTCTCTGGGGCCAACGTCCTGACTTTC.

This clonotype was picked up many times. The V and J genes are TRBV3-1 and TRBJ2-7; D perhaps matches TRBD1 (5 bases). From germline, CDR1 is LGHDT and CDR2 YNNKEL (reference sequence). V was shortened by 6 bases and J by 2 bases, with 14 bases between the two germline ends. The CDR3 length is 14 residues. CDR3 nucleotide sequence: TGTGCCAGCAGTCGACAGCTACGACCCTACGAGCAGTACTTC. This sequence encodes CASSRQLRPYEQYF.

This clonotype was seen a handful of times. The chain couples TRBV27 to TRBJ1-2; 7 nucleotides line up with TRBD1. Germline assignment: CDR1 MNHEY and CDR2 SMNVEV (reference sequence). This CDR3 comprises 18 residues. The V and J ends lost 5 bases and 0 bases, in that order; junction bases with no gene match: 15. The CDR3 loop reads CASSLTRDSRNTNYGYTF. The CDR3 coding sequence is TGTGCCAGCAGTCTAACCCGGGACAGCCGAAATACTAACTATGGCTACACCTTC.

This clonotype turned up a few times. CDR3 in DNA: TGCAGTGCTAGAGATCGGACTAGTACCGATGAGCAGTTCTTC. It yields the protein CSARDRTSTDEQFF. The genes are TRBV20-1 and TRBJ2-1, with 7 bases identical to TRBD2. The junction had 7 bases not matched to a gene; V was cut back by 0 bases and J by 8 bases. This CDR3 region has 14 residues. Germline loops: CDR1 DFQATT, CDR2 SNEGSKA (reference sequence).

This chain's CDR3 is CASSLGFGGNEQFF. CDR3 in DNA: TGTGCCAGCAGCTTAGGATTCGGGGGGAATGAGCAGTTCTTC. The V call is TRBV7-8, the J call TRBJ2-1; 7 bases fit TRBD2. V was pared by 1 base and J by 7 bases, with 4 bases of the junction left unmatched. From germline, CDR1 is SGHVS and CDR2 FQNEAQ. The CDR3 sequence is 14 residues long.

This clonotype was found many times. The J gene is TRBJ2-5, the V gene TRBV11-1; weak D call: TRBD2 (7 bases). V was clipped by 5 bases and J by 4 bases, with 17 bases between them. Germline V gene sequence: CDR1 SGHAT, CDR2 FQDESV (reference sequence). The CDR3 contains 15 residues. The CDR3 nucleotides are TGTGCCAGCAGCAGAACGGGGGGCCTTGGAGAGACCCAGTACTTC. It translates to CASSRTGGLGETQYF.

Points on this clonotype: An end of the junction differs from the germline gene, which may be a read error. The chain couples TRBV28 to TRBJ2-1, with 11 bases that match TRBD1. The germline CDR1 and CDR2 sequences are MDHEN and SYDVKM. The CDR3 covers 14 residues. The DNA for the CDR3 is TGTGTCAGCAGCCAGGACAGGGGGCCGAATGAGCAGTTCTTC. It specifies CVSSQDRGPNEQFF.

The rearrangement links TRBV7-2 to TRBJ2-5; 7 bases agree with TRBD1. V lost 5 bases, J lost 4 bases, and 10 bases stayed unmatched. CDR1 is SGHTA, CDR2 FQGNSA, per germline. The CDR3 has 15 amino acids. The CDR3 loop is CASSPRQGGVETQYF. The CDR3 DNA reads TGTGCCAGCAGCCCCCGACAGGGTGGGGTAGAGACCCAGTACTTC.

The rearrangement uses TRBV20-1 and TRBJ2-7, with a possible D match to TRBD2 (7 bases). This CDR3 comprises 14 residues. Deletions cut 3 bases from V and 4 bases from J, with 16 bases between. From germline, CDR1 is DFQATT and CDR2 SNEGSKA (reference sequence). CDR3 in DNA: TGCAGTGCTAGTACAATAGGGGGGGCGTACGAGCAGTACTTC. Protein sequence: CSASTIGGAYEQYF.

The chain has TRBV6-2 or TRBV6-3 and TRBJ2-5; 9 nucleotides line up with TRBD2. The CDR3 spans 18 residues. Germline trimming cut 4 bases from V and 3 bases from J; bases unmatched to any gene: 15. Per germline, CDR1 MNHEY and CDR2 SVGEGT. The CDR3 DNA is TGTGCCAGCAGTTTATCGGCTAGCGGGGCCTTTATGGAAGAGACCCAGTACTTC. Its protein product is CASSLSASGAFMEETQYF.

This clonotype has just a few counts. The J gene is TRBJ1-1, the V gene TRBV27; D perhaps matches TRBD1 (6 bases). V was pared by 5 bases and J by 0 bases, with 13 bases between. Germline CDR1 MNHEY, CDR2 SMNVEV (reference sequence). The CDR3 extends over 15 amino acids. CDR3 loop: CASSAYRVMNTEAFF. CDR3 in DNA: TGTGCCAGCAGTGCCTACAGGGTTATGAACACTGAAGCTTTCTTT.

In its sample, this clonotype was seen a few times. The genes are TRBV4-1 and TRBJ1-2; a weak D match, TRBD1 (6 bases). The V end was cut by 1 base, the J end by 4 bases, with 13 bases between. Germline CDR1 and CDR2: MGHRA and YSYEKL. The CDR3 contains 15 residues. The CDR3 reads CASSQGDMIPYGYTF. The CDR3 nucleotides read TGCGCCAGCAGCCAAGGGGACATGATTCCCTATGGCTACACCTTC.

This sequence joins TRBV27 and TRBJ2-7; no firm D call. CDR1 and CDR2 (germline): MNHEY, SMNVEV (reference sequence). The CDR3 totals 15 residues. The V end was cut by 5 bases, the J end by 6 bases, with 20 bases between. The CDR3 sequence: CASSPSPPPDREQYV. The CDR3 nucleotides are TGTGCCAGCAGTCCGTCACCCCCCCCCGACCGCGAGCAGTACGTC.

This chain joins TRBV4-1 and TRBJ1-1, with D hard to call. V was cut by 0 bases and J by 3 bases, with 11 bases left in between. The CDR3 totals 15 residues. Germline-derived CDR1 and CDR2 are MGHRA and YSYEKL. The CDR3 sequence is CASSQDQGGYTEAFF. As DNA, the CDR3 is TGCGCCAGCAGCCAAGATCAAGGCGGATACACTGAAGCTTTCTTT.

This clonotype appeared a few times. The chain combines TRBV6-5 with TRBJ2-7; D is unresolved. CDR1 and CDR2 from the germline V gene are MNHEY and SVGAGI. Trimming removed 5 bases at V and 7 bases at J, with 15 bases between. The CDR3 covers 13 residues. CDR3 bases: TGTGCCAGCAGTACCTTTTCCAATAGGGAGCAGTACTTC. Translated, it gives CASSTFSNREQYF.

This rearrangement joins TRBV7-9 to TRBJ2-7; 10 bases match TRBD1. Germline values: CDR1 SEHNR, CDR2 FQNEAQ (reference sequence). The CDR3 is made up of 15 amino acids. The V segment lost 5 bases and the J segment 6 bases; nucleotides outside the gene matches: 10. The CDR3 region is CASSPRDRGISEQYF. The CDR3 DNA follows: TGTGCCAGCAGCCCTAGGGACAGGGGAATATCCGAGCAGTACTTC.

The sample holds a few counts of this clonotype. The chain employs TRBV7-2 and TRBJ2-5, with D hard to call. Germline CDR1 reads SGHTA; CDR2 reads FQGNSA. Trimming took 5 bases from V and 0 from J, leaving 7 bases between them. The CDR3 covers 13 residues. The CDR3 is CASSAQNQETQYF. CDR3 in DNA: TGTGCCAGCAGCGCACAGAACCAAGAGACCCAGTACTTC.

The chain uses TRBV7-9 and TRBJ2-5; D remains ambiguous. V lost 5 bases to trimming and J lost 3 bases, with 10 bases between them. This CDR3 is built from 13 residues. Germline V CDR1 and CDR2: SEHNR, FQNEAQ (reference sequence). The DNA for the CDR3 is TGTGCCAGCAGCCGACCTCTAGAAGAGACCCAGTACTTC. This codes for CASSRPLEETQYF.

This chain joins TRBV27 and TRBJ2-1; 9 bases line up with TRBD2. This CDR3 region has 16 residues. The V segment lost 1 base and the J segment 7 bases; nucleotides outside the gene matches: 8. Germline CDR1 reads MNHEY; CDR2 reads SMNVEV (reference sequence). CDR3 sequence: CASSLWAGGPFNEQFF. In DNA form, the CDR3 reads TGTGCCAGCAGTTTATGGGCGGGGGGGCCGTTTAATGAGCAGTTCTTC.

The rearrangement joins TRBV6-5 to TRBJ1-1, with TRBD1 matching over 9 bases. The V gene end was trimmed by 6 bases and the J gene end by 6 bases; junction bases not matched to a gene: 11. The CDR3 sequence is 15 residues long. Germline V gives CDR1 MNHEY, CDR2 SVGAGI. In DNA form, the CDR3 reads TGTGCCAGCAGATTGCCGGGACAGGGCGTCGCTGAAGCTTTCTTT. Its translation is CASRLPGQGVAEAFF.

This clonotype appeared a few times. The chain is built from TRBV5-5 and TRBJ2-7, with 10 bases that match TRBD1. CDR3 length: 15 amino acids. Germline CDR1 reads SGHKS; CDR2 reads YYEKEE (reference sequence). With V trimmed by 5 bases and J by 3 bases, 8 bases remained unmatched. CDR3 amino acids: CASRDPGTGDYEQYV. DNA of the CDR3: TGTGCCAGCAGGGATCCCGGGACAGGGGACTACGAGCAGTACGTC.

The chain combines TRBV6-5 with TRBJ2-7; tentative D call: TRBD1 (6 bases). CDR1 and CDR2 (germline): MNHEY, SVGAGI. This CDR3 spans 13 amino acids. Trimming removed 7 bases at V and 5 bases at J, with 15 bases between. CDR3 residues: CASTPRTEDEQYF. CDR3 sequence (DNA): TGTGCCAGCACCCCAAGGACAGAAGACGAGCAGTACTTC.

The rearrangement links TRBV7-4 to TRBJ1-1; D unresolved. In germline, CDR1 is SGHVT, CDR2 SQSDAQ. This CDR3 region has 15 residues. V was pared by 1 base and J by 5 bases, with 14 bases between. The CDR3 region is CASSLGPAFWTEAFF. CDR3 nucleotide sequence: TGTGCCAGCAGCTTAGGCCCGGCTTTTTGGACTGAAGCTTTCTTT. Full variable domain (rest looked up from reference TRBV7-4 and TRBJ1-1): GAGVSQSPRYKVAKRGRDVALRCDSISGHVTLYWYRQTLGQGSEVLTYSQSDAQRDKSGRPSGRFSAERPERSVSTLKIQRTEQGDSAVYLCASSLGPAFWTEAFFGQGTRLTVV.

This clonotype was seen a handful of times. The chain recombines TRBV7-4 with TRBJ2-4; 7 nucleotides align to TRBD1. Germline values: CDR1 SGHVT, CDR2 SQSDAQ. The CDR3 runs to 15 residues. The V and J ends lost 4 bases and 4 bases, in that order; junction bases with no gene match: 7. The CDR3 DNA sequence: TGTGCCAGCAGCTCCACAGGGGCCCTTAAAAACATTCAGTACTTC. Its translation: CASSSTGALKNIQYF.

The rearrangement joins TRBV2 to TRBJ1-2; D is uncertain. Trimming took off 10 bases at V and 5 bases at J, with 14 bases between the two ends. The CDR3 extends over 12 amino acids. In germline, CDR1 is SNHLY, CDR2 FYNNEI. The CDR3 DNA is TGTGCCACCTGGGAGACTGAGTATGGCTACACCTTC. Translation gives CATWETEYGYTF.

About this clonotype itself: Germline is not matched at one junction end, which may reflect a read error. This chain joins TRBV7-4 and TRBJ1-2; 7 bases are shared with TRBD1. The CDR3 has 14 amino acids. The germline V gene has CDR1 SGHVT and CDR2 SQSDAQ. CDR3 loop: CASSLARQGYDYTF. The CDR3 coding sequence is TGTGCCAGCAGCTTAGCACGACAGGGTTATGACTACACCTTC.

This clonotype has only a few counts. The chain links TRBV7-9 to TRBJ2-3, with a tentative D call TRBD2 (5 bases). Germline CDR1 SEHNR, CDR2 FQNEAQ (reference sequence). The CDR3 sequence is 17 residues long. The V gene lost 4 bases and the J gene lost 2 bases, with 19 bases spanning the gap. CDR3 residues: CASSSPGKVIFTDTQYF. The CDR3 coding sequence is TGTGCCAGCAGCTCCCCGGGGAAAGTGATCTTCACAGATACGCAGTATTTT. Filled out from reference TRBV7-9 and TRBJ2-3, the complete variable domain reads DTGVSQNPRHKITKRGQNVTFRCDPISEHNRLYWYRQTLGQGPEFLTYFQNEAQLEKSRLLSDRFSAERPKGSFSTLEIQRTEQGDSAMYLCASSSPGKVIFTDTQYFGPGTRLTVL.

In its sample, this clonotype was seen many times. CDR3 region: CASSFGLTEAFF. The CDR3, as DNA: TGTGCCAGCAGCTTCGGGTTAACTGAAGCTTTCTTT. The chain uses TRBV5-4 and TRBJ1-1, with no clear D. The germline V gene has CDR1 SGHNT and CDR2 YYREEE (reference sequence). The CDR3 totals 12 residues. The V end was cut by 2 bases, the J end by 5 bases, with 7 bases between. Together with reference TRBV5-4 and TRBJ1-1, the CDR3 gives the full variable domain: ETGVTQSPTHLIKTRGQQVTLRCSSQSGHNTVSWYQQALGQGPQFIFQYYREEENGRGNFPPRFSGLQFPNYSSELNVNALELDDSALYLCASSFGLTEAFFGQGTRLTVV.

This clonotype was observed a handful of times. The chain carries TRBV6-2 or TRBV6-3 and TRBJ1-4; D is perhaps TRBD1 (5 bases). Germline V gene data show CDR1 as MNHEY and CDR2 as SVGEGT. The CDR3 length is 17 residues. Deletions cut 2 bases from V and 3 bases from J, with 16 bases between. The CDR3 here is CASSYPSEGIPNEKLFF. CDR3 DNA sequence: TGTGCCAGCAGTTACCCGTCGGAGGGGATACCTAATGAAAAACTGTTTTTT.

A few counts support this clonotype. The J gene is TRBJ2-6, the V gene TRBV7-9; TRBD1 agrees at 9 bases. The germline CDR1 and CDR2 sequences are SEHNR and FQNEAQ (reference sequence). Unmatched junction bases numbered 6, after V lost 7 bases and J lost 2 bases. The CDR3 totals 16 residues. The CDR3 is CASKRDREAGANVLTF. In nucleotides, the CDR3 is TGTGCCAGCAAGAGGGACAGGGAGGCTGGGGCCAACGTCCTGACTTTC.

The CDR3 loop is CASSRVVNGYNEQFF. In nucleotides, the CDR3 is TGTGCCAGCTCTCGTGTGGTGAACGGGTACAATGAGCAGTTCTTC. The chain recombines TRBV18 with TRBJ2-1, with unresolved D. Trimming removed 6 bases at V and 4 bases at J, with 16 bases between. The CDR3 covers 15 residues. Germline values: CDR1 KGHSH, CDR2 LQKENI. The whole variable domain, remainder taken from reference TRBV18 and TRBJ2-1, is NAGVMQNPRHLVRRRGQEARLRCSPMKGHSHVYWYRQLPEEGLKFMVYLQKENIIDESGMPKERFSAEFPKEGPSILRIQQVVRGDSAAYFCASSRVVNGYNEQFFGPGTRLTVL.